The clone carrying this TCR beta chain was counted between two and nine times. For TCR beta, libraries came from iRepertoire HTBI primers and Arm-PCR of CDR3 regions. TCRdb processed the multiplex PCR reads anew with MiXCR; each CDR3 protein has one entry. The sample carries hundreds of thousands of distinct CDR3 sequences, 16% recorded once. Time point: newly diagnosed GD, antithyroid drugs for less than 3 months. RNA extracted from PBMCs served as the sequencing template. The sample originates from a study of regulatory T cells in long-lasting Graves disease. In the study overall: Less than 3 months of antithyroid drugs had been taken by newly diagnosed Graves' patients.

The CDR3 is 15 amino acids. Trimming took off 2 bases at V and 3 bases at J, with 11 bases between the two ends. CDR1 and CDR2 from the germline V gene are SGHRS and YFSETQ. This same sample was also part of a study on T cells in Graves' hyperthyroidism and ophthalmopathy. That paper notes: Hyperthyroidism, newly diagnosed and lasting under 2 months, affected patients aged 18 to 65.

The chain employs TRBV5-1 and TRBJ2-2; tentatively, D is TRBD2 (5 bases). This material consisted of peripheral blood mononuclear cells (PBMCs), taken at new diagnosis, from a patient treated with antithyroid drugs. This clonotype was sampled from a man between 40 and 49 years old with Graves disease. The CDR3 protein is CASSLASWYTGELFF. The CDR3 bases are TGCGCCAGCAGCTTAGCTAGCTGGTACACCGGGGAGCTGTTTTTT.